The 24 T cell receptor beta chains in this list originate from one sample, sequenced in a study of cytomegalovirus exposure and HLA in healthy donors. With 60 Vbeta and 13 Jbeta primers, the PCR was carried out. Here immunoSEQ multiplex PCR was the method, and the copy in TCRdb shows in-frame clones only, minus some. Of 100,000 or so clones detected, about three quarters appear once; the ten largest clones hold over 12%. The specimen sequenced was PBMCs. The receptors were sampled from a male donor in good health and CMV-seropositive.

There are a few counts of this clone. CDR3 nucleotide sequence: TGTGCCAGCGGCCGGGACAGCTCATTGAACACTGAAGCTTTCTTT. Amino acids: CASGRDSSLNTEAFF. The chain links TRBV2 to TRBJ1-1; TRBD1 matches 7 bases. Germline lookup yields CDR1 SNHLY and CDR2 FYNNEI. V was pared by 8 bases and J by 0 bases, with 9 bases of the junction left unmatched. The CDR3 covers 15 residues.

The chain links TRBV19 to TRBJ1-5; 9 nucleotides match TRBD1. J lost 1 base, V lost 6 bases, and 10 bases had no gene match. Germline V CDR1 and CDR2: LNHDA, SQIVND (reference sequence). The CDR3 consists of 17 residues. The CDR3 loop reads CASSTLTGTGSNQPQHF. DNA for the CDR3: TGTGCCAGTAGCACGCTCACCGGGACAGGGAGCAATCAGCCCCAGCATTTT.

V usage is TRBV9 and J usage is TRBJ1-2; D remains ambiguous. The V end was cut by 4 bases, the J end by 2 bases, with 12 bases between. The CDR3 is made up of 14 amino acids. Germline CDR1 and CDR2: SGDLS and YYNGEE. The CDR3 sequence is CASSPLGRNYGYTF. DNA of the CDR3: TGTGCCAGCAGCCCCCTAGGCCGAAACTATGGCTACACCTTC.

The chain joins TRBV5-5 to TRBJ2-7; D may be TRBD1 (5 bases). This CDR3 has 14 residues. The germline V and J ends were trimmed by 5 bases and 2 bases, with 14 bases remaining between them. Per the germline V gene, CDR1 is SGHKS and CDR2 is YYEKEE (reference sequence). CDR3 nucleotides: TGTGCCAGCAGGTCAGGGCAGGAGACCTACGAGCAGTACTTC. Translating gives CASRSGQETYEQYF.

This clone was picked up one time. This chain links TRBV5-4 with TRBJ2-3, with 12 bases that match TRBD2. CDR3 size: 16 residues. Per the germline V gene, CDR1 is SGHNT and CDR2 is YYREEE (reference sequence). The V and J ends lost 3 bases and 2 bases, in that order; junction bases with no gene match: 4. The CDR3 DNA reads TGTGCCAGCAGCTCCCGGACTAGCGGGGCCACAGATACGCAGTATTTT. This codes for CASSSRTSGATDTQYF.

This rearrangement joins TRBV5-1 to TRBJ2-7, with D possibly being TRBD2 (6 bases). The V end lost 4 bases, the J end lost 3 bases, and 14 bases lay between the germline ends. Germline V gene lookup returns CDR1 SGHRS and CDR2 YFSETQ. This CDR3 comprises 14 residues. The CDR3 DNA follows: TGCGCCAGCAGCCCGGCCGTCGGGGGCTACGAGCAGTACTTC. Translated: CASSPAVGGYEQYF.

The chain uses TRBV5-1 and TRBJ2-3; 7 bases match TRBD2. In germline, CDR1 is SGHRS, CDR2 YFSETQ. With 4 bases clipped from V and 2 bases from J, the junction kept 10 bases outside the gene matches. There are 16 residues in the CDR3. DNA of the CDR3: TGCGCCAGCAGCGGACTCGGGGGAGGGGCCACAGATACGCAGTATTTT. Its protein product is CASSGLGGGATDTQYF.

The CDR3 DNA sequence: TGCAGCGTTGATACAGGGGGTTTTGAGACCCAGTACTTC. This encodes CSVDTGGFETQYF. V usage is TRBV29-1 and J usage is TRBJ2-5; 8 bases fit TRBD1. Germline V gene lookup returns CDR1 SQVTM and CDR2 ANQGSEA. This CDR3 has 13 residues. Unmatched junction bases numbered 5, after V lost 3 bases and J lost 5 bases.

This CDR3 reads CAISESSGRGSYNEQFF. The CDR3 nucleotides are TGTGCCATCAGTGAGTCGAGTGGCAGGGGTTCCTACAATGAGCAGTTCTTC. The chain joins TRBV10-3 to TRBJ2-1; tentatively, D is TRBD1 (6 bases). Trimming cost V 0 bases and J 1 base, with 13 bases left between them. Germline loops: CDR1 ENHRY, CDR2 SYGVKD. CDR3 size: 17 residues.

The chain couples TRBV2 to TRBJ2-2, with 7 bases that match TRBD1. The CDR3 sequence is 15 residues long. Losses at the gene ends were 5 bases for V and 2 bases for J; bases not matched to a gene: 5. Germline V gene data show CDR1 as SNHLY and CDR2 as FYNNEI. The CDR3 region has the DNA TGTGCCAGCAGTCCCCGACAGGGAAACACCGGGGAGCTGTTTTTT. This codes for CASSPRQGNTGELFF. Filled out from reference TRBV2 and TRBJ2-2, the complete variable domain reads EPEVTQTPSHQVTQMGQEVILRCVPISNHLYFYWYRQILGQKVEFLVSFYNNEISEKSEIFDDQFSVERPDGSNFTLKIRSTKLEDSAMYFCASSPRQGNTGELFFGEGSRLTVL.

The chain's CDR3 is CASSSPRGGNYEQYF. The CDR3 DNA sequence: TGTGCCAGCAGCTCCCCCCGGGGGGGTAACTACGAGCAGTACTTC. This chain links TRBV7-9 with TRBJ2-7, with 8 bases fitting TRBD2. J gave up 3 bases and V 4 bases, and 8 bases lay outside the gene matches. The CDR3 sequence is 15 residues long. Looked up from germline, CDR1 is SEHNR and CDR2 is FQNEAQ (reference sequence).

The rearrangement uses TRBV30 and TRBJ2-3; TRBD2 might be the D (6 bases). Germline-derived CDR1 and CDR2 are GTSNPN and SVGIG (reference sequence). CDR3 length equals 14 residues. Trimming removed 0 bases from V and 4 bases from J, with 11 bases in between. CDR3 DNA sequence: TGTGCCTGGAGTGTTACGGGGACTTCAGATACGCAGTATTTT. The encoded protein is CAWSVTGTSDTQYF.

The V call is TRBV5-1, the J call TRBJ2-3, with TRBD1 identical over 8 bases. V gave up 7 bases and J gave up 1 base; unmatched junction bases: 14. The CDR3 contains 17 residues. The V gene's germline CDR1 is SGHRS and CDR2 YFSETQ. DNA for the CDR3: TGCGCCAGCCGGACAGGGTTTGGCACGGTTGGCACAGATACGCAGTATTTT. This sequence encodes CASRTGFGTVGTDTQYF.

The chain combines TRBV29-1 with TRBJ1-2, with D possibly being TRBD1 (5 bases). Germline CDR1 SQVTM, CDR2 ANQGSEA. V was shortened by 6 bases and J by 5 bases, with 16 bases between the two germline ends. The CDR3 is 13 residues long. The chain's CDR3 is CSVRPFQGYGYTF. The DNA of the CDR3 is TGCAGCGTCCGACCGTTTCAGGGTTATGGCTACACCTTC. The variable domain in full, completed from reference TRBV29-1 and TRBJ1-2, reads SAVISQKPSRDICQRGTSLTIQCQVDSQVTMMFWYRQQPGQSLTLIATANQGSEATYESGFVIDKFPISRPNLTFSTLTVSNMSPEDSSIYLCSVRPFQGYGYTFGSGTRLTVV.

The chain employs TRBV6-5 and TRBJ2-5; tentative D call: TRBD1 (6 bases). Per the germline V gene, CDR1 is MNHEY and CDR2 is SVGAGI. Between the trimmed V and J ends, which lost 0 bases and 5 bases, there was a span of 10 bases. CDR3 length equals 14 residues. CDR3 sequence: CASSYSTRGETQYF. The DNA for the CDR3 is TGTGCCAGCAGTTACTCGACCAGGGGTGAGACCCAGTACTTC.

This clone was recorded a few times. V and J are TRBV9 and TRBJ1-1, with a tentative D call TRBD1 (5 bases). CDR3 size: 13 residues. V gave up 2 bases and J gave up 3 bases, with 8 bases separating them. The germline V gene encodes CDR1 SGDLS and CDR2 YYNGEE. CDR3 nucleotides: TGTGCCAGCAGCGTGGGGGGGTACACTGAAGCTTTCTTT. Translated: CASSVGGYTEAFF.

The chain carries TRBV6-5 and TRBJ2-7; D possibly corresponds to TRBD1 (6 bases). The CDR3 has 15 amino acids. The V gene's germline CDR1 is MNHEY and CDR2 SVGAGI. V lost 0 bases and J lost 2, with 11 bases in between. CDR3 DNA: TGTGCCAGCAGTTACTCGCCAGGGGCCACCTACGAGCAGTACTTC. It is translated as CASSYSPGATYEQYF.

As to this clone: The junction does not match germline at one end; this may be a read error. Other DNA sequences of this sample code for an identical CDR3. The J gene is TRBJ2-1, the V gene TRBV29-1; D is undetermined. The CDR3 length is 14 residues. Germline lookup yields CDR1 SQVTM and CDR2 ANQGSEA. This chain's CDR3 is CSVEGQAMDNEQFF. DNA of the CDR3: TGCAGCGTCGAAGGTCAGGCTATGGACAATGAGCAGTTCTTC.

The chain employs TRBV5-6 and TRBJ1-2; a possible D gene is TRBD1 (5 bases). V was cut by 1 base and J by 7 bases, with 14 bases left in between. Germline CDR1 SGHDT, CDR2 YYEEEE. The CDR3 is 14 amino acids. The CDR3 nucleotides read TGTGCCAGCAGCTTGCCCTCAGGGAAAGGTGGCTACACCTTC. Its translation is CASSLPSGKGGYTF.

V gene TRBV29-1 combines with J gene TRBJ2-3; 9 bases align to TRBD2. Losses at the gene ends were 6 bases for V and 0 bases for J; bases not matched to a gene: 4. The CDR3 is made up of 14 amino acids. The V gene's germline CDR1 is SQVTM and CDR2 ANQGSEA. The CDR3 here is CSVVTSGSTDTQYF. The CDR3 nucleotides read TGCAGCGTCGTGACTAGCGGTAGCACAGATACGCAGTATTTT.

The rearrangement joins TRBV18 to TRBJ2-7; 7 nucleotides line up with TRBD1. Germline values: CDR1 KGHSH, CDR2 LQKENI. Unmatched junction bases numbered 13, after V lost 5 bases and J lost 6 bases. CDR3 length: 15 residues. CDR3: CASSATGDPTIEQYF. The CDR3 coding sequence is TGTGCCAGCTCAGCAACAGGGGACCCCACTATCGAGCAGTACTTC.

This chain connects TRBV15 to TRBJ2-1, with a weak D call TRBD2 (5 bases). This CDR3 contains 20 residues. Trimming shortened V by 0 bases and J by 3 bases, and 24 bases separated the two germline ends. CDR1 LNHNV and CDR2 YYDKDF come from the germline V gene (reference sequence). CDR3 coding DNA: TGTGCCACCAGCAGAGAGGTGGGCCGGCCGTCACGCGGGCACTACAATGAGCAGTTCTTC. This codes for CATSREVGRPSRGHYNEQFF.

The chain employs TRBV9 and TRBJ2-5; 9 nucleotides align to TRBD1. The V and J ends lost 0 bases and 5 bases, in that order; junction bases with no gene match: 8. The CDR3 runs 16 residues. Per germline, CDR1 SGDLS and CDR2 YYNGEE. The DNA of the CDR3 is TGTGCCAGCAGCGTAGGGGGGACAGGGTCGCAGGAGACCCAGTACTTC. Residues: CASSVGGTGSQETQYF. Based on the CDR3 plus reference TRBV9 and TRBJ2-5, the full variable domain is DSGVTQTPKHLITATGQRVTLRCSPRSGDLSVYWYQQSLDQGLQFLIQYYNGEERAKGNILERFSAQQFPDLHSELNLSSLELGDSALYFCASSVGGTGSQETQYFGPGTRLLVL.

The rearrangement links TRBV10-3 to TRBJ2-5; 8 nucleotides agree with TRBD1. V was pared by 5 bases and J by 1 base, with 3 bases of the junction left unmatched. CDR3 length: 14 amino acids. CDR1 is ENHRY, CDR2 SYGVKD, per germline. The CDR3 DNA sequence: TGTGCCATCAGTCGACAGGGGTCCCAAGAGACCCAGTACTTC. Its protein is CAISRQGSQETQYF.